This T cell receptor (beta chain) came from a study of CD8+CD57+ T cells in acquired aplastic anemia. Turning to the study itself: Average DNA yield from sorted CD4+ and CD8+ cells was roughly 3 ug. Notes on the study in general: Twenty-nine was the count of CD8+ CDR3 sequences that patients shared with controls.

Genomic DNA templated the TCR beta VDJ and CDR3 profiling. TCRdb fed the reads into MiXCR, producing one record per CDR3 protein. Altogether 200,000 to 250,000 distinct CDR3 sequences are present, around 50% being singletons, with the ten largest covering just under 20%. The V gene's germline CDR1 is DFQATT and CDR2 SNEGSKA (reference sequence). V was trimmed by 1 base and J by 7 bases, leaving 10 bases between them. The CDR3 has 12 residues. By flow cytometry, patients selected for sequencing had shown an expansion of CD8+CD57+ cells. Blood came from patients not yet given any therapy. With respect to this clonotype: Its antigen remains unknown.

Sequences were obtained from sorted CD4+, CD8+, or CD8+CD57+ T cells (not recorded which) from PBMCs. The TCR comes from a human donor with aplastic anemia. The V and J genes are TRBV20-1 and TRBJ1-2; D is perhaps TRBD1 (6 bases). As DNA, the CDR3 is TGCAGTGCTAGAGGGGGGACACCTGGCTACACCTTC. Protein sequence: CSARGGTPGYTF.